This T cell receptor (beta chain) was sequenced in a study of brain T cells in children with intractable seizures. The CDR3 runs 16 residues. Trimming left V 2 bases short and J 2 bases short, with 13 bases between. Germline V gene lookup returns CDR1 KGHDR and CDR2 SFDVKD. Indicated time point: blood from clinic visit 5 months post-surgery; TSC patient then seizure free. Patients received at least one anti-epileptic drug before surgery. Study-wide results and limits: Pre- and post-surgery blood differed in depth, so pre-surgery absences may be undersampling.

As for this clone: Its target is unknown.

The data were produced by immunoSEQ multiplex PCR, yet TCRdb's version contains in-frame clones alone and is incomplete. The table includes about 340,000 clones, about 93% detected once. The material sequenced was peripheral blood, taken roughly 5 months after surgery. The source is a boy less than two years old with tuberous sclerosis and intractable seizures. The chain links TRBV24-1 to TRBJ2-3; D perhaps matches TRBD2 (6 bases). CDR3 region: CATSDSGLLYTDTQYF. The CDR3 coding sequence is TGTGCCACCAGTGATTCGGGACTTTTATACACAGATACGCAGTATTTT.